This T cell receptor (beta chain) was retrieved from a study of blood T cells in healthy people across ages. Regarding this clonotype: Its matching antigen is unknown.

Isolation yielded PBMCs, at least 6 million per sample, in every case. This CDR3 has 15 amino acids. The J segment lost 9 bases and the V segment lost 0 bases, leaving 6 bases of the junction unmatched. Germline CDR1 SGHRS, CDR2 YFSETQ. Findings and caveats of the study: Measured against age, TCR beta diversity per million T cells decreased in a roughly linear manner. Considered underestimates were the diversity estimates obtained from one million T cells.

A sample-barcoded 5' primer and a J-beta primer mix were used in a second PCR of roughly 7 to 11 cycles. TCRdb analysed the 5' RACE reads with MiXCR anew, one entry per CDR3 protein. The sample records 550,000 to 650,000 distinct CDR3 sequences, about 30% being singletons. V gene TRBV5-1 combines with J gene TRBJ2-1; 10 bases map to TRBD2. The specimen sequenced was blood. The clonotype comes from a woman of 80 years or more in good health. CDR3 residues: CASSLVSSGGSEQFF. The CDR3 bases are TGCGCCAGCAGCTTGGTTTCTAGCGGGGGTAGTGAGCAGTTCTTC.